These 21 T cell receptor beta chains originate from one sample sequenced in a study of blood T cell repertoires in COVID-19. Clones were read by immunoSEQ multiplex PCR, and TCRdb kept only the in-frame ones, dropping some. The sample contains over 120,000 clones, about nine tenths of which appear only once. Sequencing was done on a sample of PBMCs or T cells enriched from blood (not recorded which). The receptors derive from a man between 50 and 59 years old who had recovered from COVID-19.

The genes are TRBV4-3 and TRBJ2-7, with 7 bases matching TRBD2. CDR3 length: 15 amino acids. With 4 bases clipped from V and 0 bases from J, the junction kept 6 bases outside the gene matches. The germline CDR1 and CDR2 sequences are LGHNA and YSLEER. The CDR3 loop is CASSLRTGGSYEQYF. The CDR3 DNA reads TGCGCCAGCAGCCTGCGGACGGGAGGCTCCTACGAGCAGTACTTC.

This rearrangement joins TRBV7-3 to TRBJ2-1; 8 bases align to TRBD2. The ends lost 1 base at V and 8 bases at J; junction bases unmatched: 7. CDR1 is SGHTA and CDR2 is FQGTGA in the germline V gene. The CDR3 runs 15 residues. This CDR3 reads CASSLRSGGLYEQFF. In DNA, the CDR3 is TGTGCCAGCAGCTTAAGGTCGGGGGGGCTCTATGAGCAGTTCTTC.

The chain recombines TRBV7-9 with TRBJ2-1; D unresolved. With 8 bases removed from V and 7 bases from J, the gap between germline ends came to 9 bases. Germline-derived CDR1 and CDR2 are SEHNR and FQNEAQ (reference sequence). CDR3 length equals 11 residues. Here the CDR3 reads CASPESNEQFF. CDR3 DNA: TGTGCCAGCCCCGAGAGTAATGAGCAGTTCTTC.

The genes are TRBV7-9 and TRBJ1-1, with 8 bases that match TRBD1. The V gene's germline CDR1 is SEHNR and CDR2 FQNEAQ (reference sequence). The CDR3 sequence is 15 residues long. After removal of 2 bases from V and 3 bases from J, the junction contained 5 bases not matched to a gene. CDR3 in amino acids: CASSLSGTGDTEAFF. The DNA for the CDR3 is TGTGCCAGCAGCTTATCCGGGACAGGAGACACTGAAGCTTTCTTT.

The chain employs TRBV9 and TRBJ2-1; 11 nucleotides agree with TRBD2. J lost 6 bases, V lost 0 bases, and 5 bases had no gene match. The V gene's germline CDR1 is SGDLS and CDR2 YYNGEE. The CDR3 consists of 16 residues. The CDR3 DNA follows: TGTGCCAGCAGCGTAGACGTAGCGGGAGGGCCCAATGAGCAGTTCTTC. The encoded protein is CASSVDVAGGPNEQFF.

J is TRBJ2-5 and V is TRBV19; perhaps TRBD2 as D (5 bases). The CDR3 runs 14 residues. Deletions cut 2 bases from V and 5 bases from J, with 12 bases between. Germline CDR1 LNHDA, CDR2 SQIVND (reference sequence). The CDR3 sequence is CASSIRRLGETQYF. The CDR3 DNA is TGTGCCAGTAGTATAAGGAGGCTAGGTGAGACCCAGTACTTC.

As DNA, the CDR3 is TGTGCCACCAGTGATACCACTAGCATAAATGAGCAGTTCTTC. Its protein product is CATSDTTSINEQFF. V usage is TRBV24-1 and J usage is TRBJ2-1; tentative D call: TRBD2 (6 bases). This CDR3 has 14 residues. CDR1 KGHDR and CDR2 SFDVKD come from the germline V gene. Trimming shortened V by 3 bases and J by 7 bases, and 12 bases separated the two germline ends.

This rearrangement joins TRBV28 to TRBJ1-1, with TRBD1 matching over 7 bases. The CDR3 length is 15 residues. V was pared by 6 bases and J by 3 bases, with 10 bases of the junction left unmatched. Germline V gives CDR1 MDHEN, CDR2 SYDVKM. As DNA, the CDR3 is TGTGCCAGCAGCCTAGGGGGCAGCAGGGACACTGAAGCTTTCTTT. This translates into CASSLGGSRDTEAFF.

This clone was detected a few times. The V call is TRBV18, the J call TRBJ1-5, with unresolved D. The length of the CDR3 is 16 residues. The germline gives CDR1 KGHSH, CDR2 LQKENI. V dropped 3 bases and J dropped 4 bases, with 16 bases sitting between them. The CDR3 DNA reads as TGTGCCAGCTCACCTGGTCTGGAGGCCGTTAATCAGCCCCAGCATTTT. Its translation: CASSPGLEAVNQPQHF.

V gene TRBV27 combines with J gene TRBJ1-4, with 8 nucleotides matching TRBD1. V was clipped by 5 bases and J by 3 bases; unmatched bases: 8. Germline CDR1 is MNHEY and CDR2 is SMNVEV (reference sequence). The CDR3 runs 16 residues. The CDR3 here is CASSPGQGRSNEKLFF. The CDR3, as DNA: TGTGCCAGCAGTCCCGGACAGGGCAGGTCTAATGAAAAACTGTTTTTT.

This chain connects TRBV7-2 to TRBJ2-7; TRBD1 agrees at 8 bases. Germline CDR1 SGHTA, CDR2 FQGNSA. V lost 0 bases and J lost 5; bases outside the gene matches: 9. CDR3 size: 16 residues. The CDR3 sequence: CASSLASRTGSHEQYF. CDR3 nucleotides: TGTGCCAGCAGCTTAGCGTCTCGGACAGGGTCTCACGAGCAGTACTTC.

The chain's CDR3 is CASSGLDGFDEQFF. Written as DNA, the CDR3 is TGTGCCAGTTCCGGACTAGATGGTTTTGATGAGCAGTTCTTC. This chain uses TRBV19 with TRBJ2-1; 7 nucleotides line up with TRBD2. V dropped 8 bases and J dropped 8; count of bases not matched to a gene: 12. Looked up from germline, CDR1 is LNHDA and CDR2 is SQIVND (reference sequence). The CDR3 is 14 amino acids.

The chain is built from TRBV6-5 and TRBJ1-1; 7 nucleotides align to TRBD1. The CDR3 covers 15 residues. Germline loops: CDR1 MNHEY, CDR2 SVGAGI. With 6 bases clipped from V and 1 base from J, the junction kept 8 bases outside the gene matches. DNA for the CDR3: TGTGCCAGCAGCAACAGACAGGGAGGGAACACTGAAGCTTTCTTT. This codes for CASSNRQGGNTEAFF.

J is TRBJ1-2 and V is TRBV2; TRBD1 matches at 9 bases. The CDR3 loop spans 15 amino acids. Looked up from germline, CDR1 is SNHLY and CDR2 is FYNNEI. The V and J ends lost 1 base and 8 bases, in that order; junction bases with no gene match: 8. The CDR3 loop is CASSEGGTGLIGYTF. As DNA, the CDR3 is TGTGCCAGCAGTGAAGGGGGGACAGGGTTAATCGGCTACACCTTC.

V usage is TRBV28 and J usage is TRBJ1-5, with D uncertain. Germline assignment: CDR1 MDHEN and CDR2 SYDVKM. This CDR3 region has 16 residues. Deletions cut 5 bases from V and 3 bases from J, with 17 bases between. This CDR3 is CASSLAGLAPNQPQHF. The CDR3 DNA reads as TGTGCCAGCAGTCTAGCTGGCCTCGCCCCCAATCAGCCCCAGCATTTT.

The rearrangement joins TRBV7-9 to TRBJ2-3; TRBD1 matches 8 bases. The CDR3 runs to 17 residues. The V gene's germline CDR1 is SEHNR and CDR2 FQNEAQ (reference sequence). The V and J ends lost 5 bases and 3 bases, in that order; junction bases with no gene match: 13. Here the CDR3 reads CASSTGQGGLFTDTQYF. The CDR3 DNA sequence: TGTGCCAGCAGCACCGGACAGGGTGGTTTGTTTACAGATACGCAGTATTTT.

V is TRBV7-2 and J is TRBJ2-3; 7 nucleotides line up with TRBD1. Germline V gene data show CDR1 as SGHTA and CDR2 as FQGNSA. CDR3 length: 14 residues. The V gene end was trimmed by 6 bases and the J gene end by 2 bases; junction bases not matched to a gene: 5. The CDR3 sequence is CASRPGGFTDTQYF. In DNA, the CDR3 is TGTGCCAGCAGACCAGGGGGTTTCACAGATACGCAGTATTTT.

The chain couples TRBV18 to TRBJ1-5, with unresolved D. V gave up 6 bases and J gave up 6 bases, with 12 bases separating them. CDR1 and CDR2 (germline): KGHSH, LQKENI. The CDR3 runs 13 residues. Here the CDR3 reads CASSPGSFQPQHF. The CDR3, as DNA: TGTGCCAGCTCCCCCGGTTCGTTTCAGCCCCAGCATTTT.

Many counts were recorded for this clone. The rearrangement joins TRBV5-1 to TRBJ2-1; 7 bases align to TRBD1. Germline V CDR1 and CDR2: SGHRS, YFSETQ. J gave up 0 bases and V 4 bases, and 4 bases lay outside the gene matches. This CDR3 contains 15 residues. This CDR3 reads CASSRGGSSYNEQFF. The DNA of the CDR3 is TGCGCCAGCAGCCGAGGGGGCAGCTCCTACAATGAGCAGTTCTTC. The full variable domain, in which reference TRBV5-1 and TRBJ2-1 provide the parts outside the CDR3, is KAGVTQTPRYLIKTRGQQVTLSCSPISGHRSVSWYQQTPGQGLQFLFEYFSETQRNKGNFPGRFSGRQFSNSRSEMNVSTLELGDSALYLCASSRGGSSYNEQFFGPGTRLTVL.

This clone was observed a single time. V is TRBV7-2 and J is TRBJ2-2; 15 bases line up with TRBD2. CDR3 length: 17 residues. CDR1 SGHTA and CDR2 FQGNSA come from the germline V gene. The V segment lost 5 bases and the J segment 4 bases; nucleotides outside the gene matches: 5. The CDR3 sequence: CASSRGLAGGVTGELFF. In DNA form, the CDR3 reads TGTGCCAGCAGCCGGGGACTAGCGGGGGGCGTCACCGGGGAGCTGTTTTTT. Looking up the rest from reference TRBV7-2 and TRBJ2-2 gives the full variable domain: GAGVSQSPSNKVTEKGKDVELRCDPISGHTALYWYRQSLGQGLEFLIYFQGNSAPDKSGLPSDRFSAERTGGSVSTLTIQRTQQEDSAVYLCASSRGLAGGVTGELFFGEGSRLTVL.

In DNA form, the CDR3 reads TGTGCCAGCAGCATAATAGCGGGGGGGATCACAGATACGCAGTATTTT. It codes for CASSIIAGGITDTQYF. The chain carries TRBV11-2 and TRBJ2-3, with TRBD2 identical over 11 bases. The V and J ends lost 5 bases and 2 bases, in that order; junction bases with no gene match: 6. This CDR3 region has 16 residues. The germline V gene encodes CDR1 SGHAT and CDR2 FQNNGV.